This T cell receptor beta chain stems from a study of cytomegalovirus exposure and HLA in healthy donors. Study results and caveats: Most sequenced TCRs were rare (though some public TCRs occurred in many donors). Later findings reportedly placed an Asian-associated ancestry cluster below the roughly 730-donor mean for N-insertions.

Primers included in the PCR were 60 Vbeta and 13 Jbeta primers. Sequencing was performed with immunoSEQ multiplex PCR; in TCRdb, only in-frame clones are kept and a portion is missing. The sample holds about 150,000 clones, over 75% seen once. The germline CDR1 and CDR2 sequences are SGDLS and YYNGEE. The CDR3 is 15 amino acids. As to this clone: Its antigen is as yet unknown. A junction boundary mismatches the germline segment, possibly from a read error.

Specimen: PBMCs. The V gene is TRBV9, the J gene TRBJ1-2; 9 nucleotides agree with TRBD1. This TCR came from a male donor in good health and CMV-seronegative. The CDR3 here is CASSLRTGANYGHTF. The CDR3 bases are TGTGCCAGCAGCCTCCGGACAGGGGCTAACTATGGCCACACCTTC.